This T cell receptor (beta chain) was recovered during a study of regulatory T cells in long-lasting Graves disease. Construction of TCR beta libraries relied on iRepertoire HTBI primers and on Arm-PCR targeting CDR3 regions. TCRdb processed the multiplex PCR reads anew with MiXCR; each CDR3 protein has one entry. The table lists hundreds of thousands of distinct CDR3 sequences, around 17% of them singletons, with under 20% in the top ten. The CDR3 is 14 amino acids. Trimming removed 5 bases at V and 3 bases at J, with 13 bases between. Germline loops: CDR1 LNHNV, CDR2 YYDKDF (reference sequence). Time point reported: newly diagnosed GD, antithyroid drugs for less than 3 months. Construction of the TCR library relied on RNA isolated from PBMCs. The sample was also linked to a second study, of T cells in Graves' hyperthyroidism and ophthalmopathy.

The chain combines TRBV15 with TRBJ2-5; D remains ambiguous. The receptor comes from a young woman with Graves disease. The sequencing used peripheral blood mononuclear cells (PBMCs), collected at new diagnosis, from a patient treated with antithyroid drugs. The CDR3 DNA sequence: TGTGCCACCAGCCTTACTTCCTTTAAAGAGACCCAGTACTTC. As protein: CATSLTSFKETQYF.